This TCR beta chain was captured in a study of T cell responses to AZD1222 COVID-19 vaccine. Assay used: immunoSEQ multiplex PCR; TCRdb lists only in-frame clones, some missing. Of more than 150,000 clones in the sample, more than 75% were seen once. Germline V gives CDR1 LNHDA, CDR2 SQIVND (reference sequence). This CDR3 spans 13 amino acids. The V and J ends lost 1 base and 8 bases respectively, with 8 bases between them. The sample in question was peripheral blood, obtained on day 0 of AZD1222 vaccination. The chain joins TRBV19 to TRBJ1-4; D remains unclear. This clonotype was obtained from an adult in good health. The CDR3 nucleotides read TGTGCCAGTAGTATAGCGGGAGAGGAAAAACTGTTTTTT. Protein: CASSIAGEEKLFF.